This T cell receptor beta chain derives from a study of blood T cell repertoires in COVID-19. V gave up 4 bases and J gave up 10 bases, with 16 bases separating them. The germline V gene encodes CDR1 LNHDA and CDR2 SQIVND (reference sequence). This CDR3 contains 14 residues. Libraries were prepared by immunoSEQ multiplex PCR; TCRdb keeps only in-frame clonotypes and omits some of them. This table holds about 230,000 clones, approximately 87% found once. This receptor was identified in a woman in her seventies with active or convalescent COVID-19. The specimen was peripheral blood. This rearrangement joins TRBV19 to TRBJ1-4; perhaps TRBD1 as D (5 bases). CDR3 loop: CASSNQAGRGKLFF. DNA for the CDR3: TGTGCCAGTAGTAACCAGGCAGGGCGCGGAAAACTGTTTTTT.